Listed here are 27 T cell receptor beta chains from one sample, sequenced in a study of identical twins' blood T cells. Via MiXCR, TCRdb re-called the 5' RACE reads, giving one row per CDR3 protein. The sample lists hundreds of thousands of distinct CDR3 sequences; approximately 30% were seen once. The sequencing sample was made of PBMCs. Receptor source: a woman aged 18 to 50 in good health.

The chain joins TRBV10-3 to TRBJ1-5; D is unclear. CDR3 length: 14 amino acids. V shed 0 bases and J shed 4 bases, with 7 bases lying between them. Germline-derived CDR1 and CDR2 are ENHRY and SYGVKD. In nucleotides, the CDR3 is TGTGCCATCAGTGAGTCGGACGGGAATCAGCCCCAGCATTTT. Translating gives CAISESDGNQPQHF.

CDR3 sequence: CASSLAVSGTEAFF. The CDR3 DNA reads TGCGCCAGCAGCTTGGCGGTTTCTGGCACTGAAGCTTTCTTT. This chain connects TRBV5-1 to TRBJ1-1; D not resolved. Germline V gene sequence: CDR1 SGHRS, CDR2 YFSETQ. The CDR3 is made up of 14 amino acids. V lost 0 bases and J lost 4, with 10 bases in between.

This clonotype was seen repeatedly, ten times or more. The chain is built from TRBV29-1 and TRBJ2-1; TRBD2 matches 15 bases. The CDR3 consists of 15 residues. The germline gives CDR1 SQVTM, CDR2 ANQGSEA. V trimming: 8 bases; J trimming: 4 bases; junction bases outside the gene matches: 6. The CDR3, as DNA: TGCAGCTCTGGACTAGCGGGAGGGGGGTACAATGAGCAGTTCTTC. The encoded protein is CSSGLAGGGYNEQFF.

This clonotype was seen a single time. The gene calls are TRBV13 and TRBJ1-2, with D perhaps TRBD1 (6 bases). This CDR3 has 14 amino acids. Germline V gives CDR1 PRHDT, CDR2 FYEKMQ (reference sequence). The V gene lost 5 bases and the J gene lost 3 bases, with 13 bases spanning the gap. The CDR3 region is CASSRSGADYGYTF. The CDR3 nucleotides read TGTGCCAGCAGCCGGTCAGGGGCTGACTATGGCTACACCTTC.

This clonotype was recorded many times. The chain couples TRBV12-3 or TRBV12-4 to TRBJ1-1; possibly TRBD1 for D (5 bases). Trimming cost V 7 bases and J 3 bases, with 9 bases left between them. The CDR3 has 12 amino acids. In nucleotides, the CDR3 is TGTGCCAGCAACAAGGGGCACACTGAAGCTTTCTTT. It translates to CASNKGHTEAFF.

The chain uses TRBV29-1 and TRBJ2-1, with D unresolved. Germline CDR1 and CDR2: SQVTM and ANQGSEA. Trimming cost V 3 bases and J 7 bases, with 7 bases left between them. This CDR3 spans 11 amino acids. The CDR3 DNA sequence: TGCAGCGTTGATTCGGGTAATGAGCAGTTCTTC. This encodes CSVDSGNEQFF.

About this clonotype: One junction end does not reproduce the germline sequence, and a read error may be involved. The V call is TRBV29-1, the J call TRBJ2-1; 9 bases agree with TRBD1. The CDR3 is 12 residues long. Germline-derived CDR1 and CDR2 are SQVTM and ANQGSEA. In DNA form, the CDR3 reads TGCGGCGTTGAAGATGGGGGACAGGGATCGTTCTTC. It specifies CGVEDGGQGSFF.

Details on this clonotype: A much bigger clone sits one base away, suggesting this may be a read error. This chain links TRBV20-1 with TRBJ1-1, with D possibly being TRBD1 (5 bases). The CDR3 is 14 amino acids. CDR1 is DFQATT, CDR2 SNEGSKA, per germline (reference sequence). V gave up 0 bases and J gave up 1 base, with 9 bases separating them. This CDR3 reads CSARDGRANTEAFF. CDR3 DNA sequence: TGCAGTGCTAGAGATGGCAGGGCGAACACTGAAGCTTTCTTT.

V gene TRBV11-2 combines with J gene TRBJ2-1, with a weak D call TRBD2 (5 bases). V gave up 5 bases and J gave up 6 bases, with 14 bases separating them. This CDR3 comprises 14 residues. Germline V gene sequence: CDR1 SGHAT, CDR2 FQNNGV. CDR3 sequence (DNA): TGTGCCAGCAGCCCCCACGGTGGGAGCAATGAGCAGTTCTTC. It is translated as CASSPHGGSNEQFF. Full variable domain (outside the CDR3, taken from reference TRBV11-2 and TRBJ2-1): EAGVAQSPRYKIIEKRQSVAFWCNPISGHATLYWYQQILGQGPKLLIQFQNNGVVDDSQLPKDRFSAERLKGVDSTLKIQPAKLEDSAVYLCASSPHGGSNEQFFGPGTRLTVL.

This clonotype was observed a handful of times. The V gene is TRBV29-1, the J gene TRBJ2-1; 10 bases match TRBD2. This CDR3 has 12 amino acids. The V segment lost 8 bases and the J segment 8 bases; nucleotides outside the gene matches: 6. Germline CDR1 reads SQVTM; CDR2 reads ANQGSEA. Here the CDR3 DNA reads TGCAGCACTTGGACTAGCGGCGATGAGCAGTTCTTC. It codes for CSTWTSGDEQFF.

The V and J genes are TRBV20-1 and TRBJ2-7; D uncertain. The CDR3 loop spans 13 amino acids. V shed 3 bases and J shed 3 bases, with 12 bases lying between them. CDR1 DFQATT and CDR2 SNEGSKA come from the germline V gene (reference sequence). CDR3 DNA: TGCAGTGCTAGTTCTCTAACCCACTACGAGCAGTACTTC. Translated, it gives CSASSLTHYEQYF.

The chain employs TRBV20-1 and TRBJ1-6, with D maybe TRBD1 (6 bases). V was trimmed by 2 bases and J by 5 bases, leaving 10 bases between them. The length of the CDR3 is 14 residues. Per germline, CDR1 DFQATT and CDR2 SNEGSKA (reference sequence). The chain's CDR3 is CSARMGANNSPLHF. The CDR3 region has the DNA TGCAGTGCTAGAATGGGGGCTAATAATTCACCCCTCCACTTT.

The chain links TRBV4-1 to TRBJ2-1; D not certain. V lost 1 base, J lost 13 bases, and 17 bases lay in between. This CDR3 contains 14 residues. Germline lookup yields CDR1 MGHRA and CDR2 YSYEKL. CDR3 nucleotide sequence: TGCGCCAGCAGCCAAGTGGTGGTCGCATTAATCCAGTTCTTC. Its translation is CASSQVVVALIQFF.

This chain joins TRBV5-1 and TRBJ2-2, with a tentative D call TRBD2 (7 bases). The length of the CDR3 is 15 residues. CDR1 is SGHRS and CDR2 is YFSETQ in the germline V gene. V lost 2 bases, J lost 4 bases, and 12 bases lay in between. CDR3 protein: CASSFRGGATGELFF. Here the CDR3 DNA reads TGCGCCAGCAGCTTCCGAGGGGGGGCCACCGGGGAGCTGTTTTTT.

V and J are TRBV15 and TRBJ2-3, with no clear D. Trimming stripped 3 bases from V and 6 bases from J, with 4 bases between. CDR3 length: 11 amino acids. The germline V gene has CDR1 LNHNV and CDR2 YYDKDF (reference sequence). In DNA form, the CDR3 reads TGTGCCACCAGCAGGGTTGATACGCAGTATTTT. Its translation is CATSRVDTQYF. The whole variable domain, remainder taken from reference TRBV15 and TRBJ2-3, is DAMVIQNPRYQVTQFGKPVTLSCSQTLNHNVMYWYQQKSSQAPKLLFHYYDKDFNNEADTPDNFQSRRPNTSFCFLDIRSPGLGDTAMYLCATSRVDTQYFGPGTRLTVL.

The CDR3 is CSASPGLVSYEQYF. The CDR3 nucleotides are TGCAGTGCTTCCCCTGGACTAGTTTCCTACGAGCAGTACTTC. V and J are TRBV20-1 and TRBJ2-7; TRBD2 aligns across 7 bases. CDR1 is DFQATT, CDR2 SNEGSKA, per germline (reference sequence). The CDR3 totals 14 residues. The J segment lost 1 base and the V segment lost 5 bases, leaving 8 bases of the junction unmatched.

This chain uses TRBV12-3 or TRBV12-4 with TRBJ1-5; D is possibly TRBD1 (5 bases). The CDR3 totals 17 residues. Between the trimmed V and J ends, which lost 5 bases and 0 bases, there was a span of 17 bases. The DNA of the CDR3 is TGTGCCAGCAGTCCACGGGTTGGGGCGAATAGCAATCAGCCCCAGCATTTT. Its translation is CASSPRVGANSNQPQHF.

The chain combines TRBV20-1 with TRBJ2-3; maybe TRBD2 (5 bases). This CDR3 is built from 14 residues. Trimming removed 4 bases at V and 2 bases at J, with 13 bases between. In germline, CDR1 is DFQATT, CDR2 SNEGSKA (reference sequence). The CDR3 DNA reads TGCAGTGCTATTAAAGCGGAAAACACAGATACGCAGTATTTT. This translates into CSAIKAENTDTQYF.

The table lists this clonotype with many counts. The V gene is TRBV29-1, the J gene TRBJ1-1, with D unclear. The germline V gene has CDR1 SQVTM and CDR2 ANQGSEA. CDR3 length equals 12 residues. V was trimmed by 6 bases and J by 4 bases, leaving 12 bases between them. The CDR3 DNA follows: TGCAGCGTGAGAACCGACGTCACTGAAGCTTTCTTT. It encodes CSVRTDVTEAFF.

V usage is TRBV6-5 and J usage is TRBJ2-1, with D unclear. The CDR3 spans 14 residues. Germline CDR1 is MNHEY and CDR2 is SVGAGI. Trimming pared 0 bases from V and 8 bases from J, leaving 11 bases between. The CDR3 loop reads CASSYSVPVDEQFF. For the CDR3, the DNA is TGTGCCAGCAGTTACTCGGTCCCCGTGGATGAGCAGTTCTTC.

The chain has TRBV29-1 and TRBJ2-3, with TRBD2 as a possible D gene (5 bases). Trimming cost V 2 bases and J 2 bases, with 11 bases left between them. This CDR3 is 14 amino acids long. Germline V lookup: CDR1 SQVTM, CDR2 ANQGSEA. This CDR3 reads CSVELVGVTDTQYF. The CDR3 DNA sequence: TGCAGCGTTGAACTAGTGGGAGTCACAGATACGCAGTATTTT.

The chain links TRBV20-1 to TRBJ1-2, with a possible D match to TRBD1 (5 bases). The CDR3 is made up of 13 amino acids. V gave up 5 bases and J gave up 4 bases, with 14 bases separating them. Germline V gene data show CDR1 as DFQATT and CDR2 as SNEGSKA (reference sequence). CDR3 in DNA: TGCAGTGCTCGGGACTCACACAGCTATGGCTACACCTTC. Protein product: CSARDSHSYGYTF.

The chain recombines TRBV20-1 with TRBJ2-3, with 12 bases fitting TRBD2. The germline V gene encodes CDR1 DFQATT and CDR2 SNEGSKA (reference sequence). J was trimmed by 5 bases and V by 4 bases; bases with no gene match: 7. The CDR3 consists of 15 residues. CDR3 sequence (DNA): TGCAGTGCTACCCGTCCTAGCGGGGGGGTAGATACGCAGTATTTT. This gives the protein CSATRPSGGVDTQYF.

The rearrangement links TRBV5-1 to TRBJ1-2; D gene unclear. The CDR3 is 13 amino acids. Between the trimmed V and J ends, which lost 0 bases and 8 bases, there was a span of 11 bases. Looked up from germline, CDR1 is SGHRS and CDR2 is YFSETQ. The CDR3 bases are TGCGCCAGCAGCTTGGCAGAGAGCGGGGGCTACACCTTC. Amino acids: CASSLAESGGYTF. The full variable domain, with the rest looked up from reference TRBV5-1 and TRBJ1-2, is KAGVTQTPRYLIKTRGQQVTLSCSPISGHRSVSWYQQTPGQGLQFLFEYFSETQRNKGNFPGRFSGRQFSNSRSEMNVSTLELGDSALYLCASSLAESGGYTFGSGTRLTVV.

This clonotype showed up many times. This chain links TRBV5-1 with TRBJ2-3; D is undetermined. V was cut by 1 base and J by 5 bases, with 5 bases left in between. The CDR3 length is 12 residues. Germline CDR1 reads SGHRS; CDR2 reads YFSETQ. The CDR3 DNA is TGCGCCAGCAGCTTGTGGGAAGATACGCAGTATTTT. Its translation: CASSLWEDTQYF.

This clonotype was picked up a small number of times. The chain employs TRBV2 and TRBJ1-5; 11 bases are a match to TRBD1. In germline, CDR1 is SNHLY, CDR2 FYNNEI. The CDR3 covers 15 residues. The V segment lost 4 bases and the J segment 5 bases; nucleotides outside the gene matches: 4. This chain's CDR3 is CASSAGTGGYQPQHF. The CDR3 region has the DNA TGTGCCAGCAGTGCTGGGACAGGGGGGTATCAGCCCCAGCATTTT.

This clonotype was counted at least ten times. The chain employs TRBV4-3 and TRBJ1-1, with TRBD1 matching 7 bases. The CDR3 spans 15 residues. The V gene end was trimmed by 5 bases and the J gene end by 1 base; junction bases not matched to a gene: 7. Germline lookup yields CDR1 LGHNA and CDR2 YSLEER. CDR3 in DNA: TGCGCCAGCAGCGCACGACAGGGAGGGAACACTGAAGCTTTCTTT. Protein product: CASSARQGGNTEAFF.